Sequencing of this TCR beta chain was carried out in a study of blood T cells in healthy people across ages. This clonotype showed up just a few times. Its specificity is unknown. Notes on the study in general: Expanded clonotype changes were possibly confounded by unknown donor CMV status. Naive and antigen-experienced cells could not be conclusively compared, given unsorted PBMCs. In older individuals, TCR beta diversity per million T cells was lower, falling roughly linearly with age.

Alongside a J-beta primer mix, a sample-barcoded 5' primer served in a second PCR lasting about 6 to 12 cycles. TCRdb fed the 5' RACE reads into MiXCR, producing one record per CDR3 protein. The profile shows over 1,500,000 distinct CDR3 sequences, around 40% of them singletons. With each sample, at least 5 micrograms of total RNA were extracted. Germline values: CDR1 SGHVS, CDR2 FNYEAQ. This CDR3 spans 15 amino acids. The V end was cut by 6 bases, the J end by 0 bases, with 11 bases between. The rearrangement joins TRBV7-6 to TRBJ2-2; D remains unclear. Sequenced input: blood. The sequence was collected from a human donor in good health. The CDR3 reads CASSLRPANTGELFF. Written as DNA, the CDR3 is TGTGCCAGCAGTCTACGGCCTGCGAACACCGGGGAGCTGTTTTTT.